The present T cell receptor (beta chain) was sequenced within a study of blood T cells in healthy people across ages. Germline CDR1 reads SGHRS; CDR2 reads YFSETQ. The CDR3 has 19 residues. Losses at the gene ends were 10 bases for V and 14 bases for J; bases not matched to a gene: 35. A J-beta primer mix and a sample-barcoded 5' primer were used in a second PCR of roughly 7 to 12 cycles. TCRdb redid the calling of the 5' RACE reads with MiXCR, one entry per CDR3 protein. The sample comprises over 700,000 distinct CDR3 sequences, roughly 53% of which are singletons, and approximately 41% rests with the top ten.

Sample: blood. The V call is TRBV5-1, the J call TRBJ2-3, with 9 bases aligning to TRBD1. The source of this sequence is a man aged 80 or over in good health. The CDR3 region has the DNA TGCGCCTCCCATCGTGACCGGGACAGGGTCACCGGCGAGCACAGATACGCGTATTTT. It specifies CASHRDRDRVTGEHRYAYF.